The 32 T cell receptor beta chains below all came from one sample that was sequenced in a study of blood T cells in healthy people across ages (dated by TCRdb to about 2015). The library was produced with 5' RACE. TCRdb records Illumina HiSeq 2500 as the sequencer. A second PCR of about 7 to 12 cycles was performed with a sample-barcoded 5' primer and a J-beta primer mix. TCRdb redid the processing of the public reads, applying fastp at Q25 and MiXCR, and retained in-frame beta chains. Entries that share a CDR3 protein sequence are merged under the most common genes and DNA. This sample lists roughly 1,100,000 distinct CDR3 sequences; roughly a quarter were detected once. Around 0.7% of the sample belongs to the ten largest clones. This sample was shared with a second study, whose subject was T cells of mothers and their children.

Sequencing was done on a sample of blood. The source of these receptors is a girl aged 2 to 9 in good health.

The J gene is TRBJ1-2, the V gene TRBV15, with D possibly TRBD1 on 5 matching bases. V lost 1 base and J 8 bases, leaving 17 bases between the germline ends. Germline CDR1 reads LNHNV; CDR2 reads YYDKDF (reference sequence). This CDR3 spans 15 amino acids. This CDR3 is CATSRGRDYQEGYTF. As DNA, the CDR3 is TGTGCCACCAGCAGAGGACGGGACTACCAAGAAGGCTACACCTTC. Looking up the rest from reference TRBV15 and TRBJ1-2 gives the full variable domain: DAMVIQNPRYQVTQFGKPVTLSCSQTLNHNVMYWYQQKSSQAPKLLFHYYDKDFNNEADTPDNFQSRRPNTSFCFLDIRSPGLGDTAMYLCATSRGRDYQEGYTFGSGTRLTVV.

The chain combines TRBV4-2 with TRBJ2-5; D unclear. This CDR3 region has 13 residues. V lost 0 bases, J lost 4 bases, and 6 bases lay in between. The germline gives CDR1 LGHNA, CDR2 YNFKEQ. The CDR3 loop reads CASSQDSGETQYF. CDR3 in DNA: TGTGCCAGCAGCCAAGATAGTGGAGAGACCCAGTACTTC.

The V and J genes are TRBV20-1 and TRBJ2-4; D gene ambiguous. Trimming left V 1 base short and J 1 base short, with 20 bases between. This CDR3 region has 18 residues. The germline V gene encodes CDR1 DFQATT and CDR2 SNEGSKA (reference sequence). The CDR3 region is CSARVVDPGVWAKNIQYF. The CDR3 bases are TGCAGTGCTAGAGTAGTAGATCCGGGCGTTTGGGCCAAAAACATTCAGTACTTC.

V is TRBV29-1 and J is TRBJ1-1, with TRBD1 matching 10 bases. J was trimmed by 4 bases and V by 6 bases; bases with no gene match: 5. This CDR3 spans 13 amino acids. From germline, CDR1 is SQVTM and CDR2 ANQGSEA. The CDR3 DNA is TGCAGCGTCTGGACAGGGGGAGGCACTGAAGCTTTCTTT. This gives the protein CSVWTGGGTEAFF.

The J gene is TRBJ2-1, the V gene TRBV7-2, with D uncertain. Germline V gives CDR1 SGHTA, CDR2 FQGNSA. Between the trimmed V and J ends, which lost 3 bases and 1 base, there was a span of 7 bases. The CDR3 contains 14 residues. Here the CDR3 DNA reads TGTGCCAGCAGCTTCCTAAAGTCCTACAATGAGCAGTTCTTC. Protein sequence: CASSFLKSYNEQFF.

The genes are TRBV7-3 and TRBJ2-1; no reliable D call. The CDR3 totals 16 residues. The germline V gene encodes CDR1 SGHTA and CDR2 FQGTGA. The germline V and J ends were trimmed by 5 bases and 6 bases, with 20 bases remaining between them. The CDR3 sequence is CASSPQTGSVINEQFF. CDR3 bases: TGTGCCAGCAGCCCCCAGACCGGCTCGGTAATCAATGAGCAGTTCTTC.

This clonotype was observed a handful of times. The rearrangement joins TRBV19 to TRBJ2-5; 7 positions agree with TRBD2. The end of the DNA is better explained by TRBJ2-7, so the J call may be wrong. The CDR3 is 14 amino acids. From germline, CDR1 is LNHDA and CDR2 SQIVND (reference sequence). CDR3 loop: CASSKGAGLDEQYF. The CDR3 DNA sequence: TGTGCCAGTAGTAAAGGAGCGGGGCTCGACGAGCAGTACTTC.

V is TRBV29-1 and J is TRBJ2-4; D is uncertain. Trimming took off 4 bases at V and 7 bases at J, with 14 bases between the two ends. This CDR3 comprises 13 residues. Germline values: CDR1 SQVTM, CDR2 ANQGSEA. CDR3: CSVGQEVSNIQYF. CDR3 nucleotide sequence: TGCAGCGTTGGCCAGGAAGTTTCGAACATTCAGTACTTC.

V usage is TRBV20-1 and J usage is TRBJ2-3; D is possibly TRBD2 (6 bases). The CDR3 spans 20 residues. V was trimmed by 5 bases and J by 4 bases, leaving 34 bases between them. Germline-derived CDR1 and CDR2 are DFQATT and SNEGSKA (reference sequence). This chain's CDR3 is CSALGGHSNLPFHAADTQYF. In nucleotides, the CDR3 is TGCAGTGCTCTGGGAGGCCACAGTAACCTCCCTTTCCACGCCGCAGATACGCAGTATTTT.

A word on this clonotype: A junction boundary mismatches the germline segment, possibly from a read error. J is TRBJ2-3 and V is TRBV2, with TRBD1 as a possible D gene (6 bases). The germline V gene has CDR1 SNHLY and CDR2 FYNNEI. This CDR3 has 15 amino acids. The DNA of the CDR3 is TGTGCCACCCACCAAGGGGGAACTCTCACAGGTACGCAGTATTTT. Its translation is CATHQGGTLTGTQYF.

A few counts support this clonotype. This chain uses TRBV5-1 with TRBJ2-1, with TRBD2 matching 10 bases. With V trimmed by 3 bases and J by 5 bases, 5 bases remained unmatched. This CDR3 contains 15 residues. Germline V gene lookup returns CDR1 SGHRS and CDR2 YFSETQ. The CDR3 nucleotides are TGCGCCAGCAGCTCGGTCGGGACTAGCGACAATGAGCAGTTCTTC. It specifies CASSSVGTSDNEQFF.

The chain combines TRBV3-1 with TRBJ2-7; D is possibly TRBD2 (7 bases). The CDR3 is 11 residues long. V lost 10 bases to trimming and J lost 6 bases, with 13 bases between them. Germline lookup yields CDR1 LGHDT and CDR2 YNNKEL (reference sequence). In DNA, the CDR3 is TGTGCCACGACGAGGGGGGGCGAGCAGTACTTC. It is translated as CATTRGGEQYF.

This clonotype has only a few counts. The chain is built from TRBV12-3 or TRBV12-4 and TRBJ2-5; either TRBD1 or TRBD2 may supply D (5 bases each). The J call is uncertain, as TRBJ2-1 better fits the DNA end. CDR3 length equals 12 residues. The CDR3 DNA reads TGTGCCAGCCCGGGGCCCCCAGGGGAGCAGTTCTTC. It codes for CASPGPPGEQFF.

This clonotype was found a few times. This sequence joins TRBV20-1 and TRBJ1-1; tentative D call: TRBD1 (5 bases). The CDR3 has 13 residues. CDR1 and CDR2 (germline): DFQATT, SNEGSKA (reference sequence). V lost 1 base, J lost 3 bases, and 9 bases lay in between. CDR3 amino acids: CSARGGVDTEAFF. The CDR3 DNA reads as TGCAGTGCTAGAGGAGGGGTGGACACTGAAGCTTTCTTT.

This clonotype was observed a few times. V gene TRBV5-1 combines with J gene TRBJ2-5; TRBD2 agrees at 8 bases. The CDR3 spans 15 residues. V lost 3 bases, J lost 5 bases, and 9 bases stayed unmatched. Germline V gene lookup returns CDR1 SGHRS and CDR2 YFSETQ. The DNA for the CDR3 is TGCGCCAGCAGCTCAATAGCGGGGAAGGGGGAGACCCAGTACTTC. This encodes CASSSIAGKGETQYF.

This clonotype was counted a few times. The V call is TRBV7-9, the J call TRBJ2-3; D is unresolved. The CDR3 extends over 14 amino acids. The V end lost 2 bases, the J end lost 1 base, and 7 bases lay between the germline ends. The germline V gene encodes CDR1 SEHNR and CDR2 FQNEAQ (reference sequence). DNA for the CDR3: TGTGCCAGCAGCTTACAGCAGGGCACAGATACGCAGTATTTT. Encoded protein: CASSLQQGTDTQYF.

The chain links TRBV11-3 to TRBJ2-2, with D tentatively TRBD1 (5 bases). Trimming stripped 4 bases from V and 6 bases from J, with 9 bases between. Germline CDR1 reads SGHNT; CDR2 reads YENEEA. The CDR3 has 13 residues. CDR3 sequence: CASSSTDPGELFF. The CDR3 DNA sequence: TGTGCCAGCAGCTCGACAGATCCCGGGGAGCTGTTTTTT.

The V and J genes are TRBV5-5 and TRBJ2-1; 10 positions agree with TRBD2. CDR3 size: 16 residues. Germline lookup yields CDR1 SGHKS and CDR2 YYEKEE (reference sequence). Trimming took 4 bases from V and 3 from J; bases not matched to a gene: 7. CDR3 loop: CASSRLVAGGYNEQFF. Here the CDR3 DNA reads TGTGCCAGCAGCCGCCTGGTAGCGGGGGGCTACAATGAGCAGTTCTTC.

The chain recombines TRBV5-6 with TRBJ2-4; D is perhaps TRBD2 (6 bases). The germline V gene has CDR1 SGHDT and CDR2 YYEEEE. V lost 4 bases, J lost 3 bases, and 11 bases lay in between. The CDR3 has 14 residues. The CDR3, as DNA: TGTGCCAGCAGCCTGGGACTCGGCAAAAACATTCAGTACTTC. Its protein is CASSLGLGKNIQYF. The variable domain in full, with the rest retrieved from reference TRBV5-6 and TRBJ2-4, is DAGVTQSPTHLIKTRGQQVTLRCSPKSGHDTVSWYQQALGQGPQFIFQYYEEEERQRGNFPDRFSGHQFPNYSSELNVNALLLGDSALYLCASSLGLGKNIQYFGAGTRLSVL.

This clonotype was seen only a few times. This chain uses TRBV6-8 with TRBJ2-1, with D perhaps matching TRBD2 (5 bases). Germline CDR1 and CDR2: MNHGY and SAAAGT. The CDR3 is made up of 17 amino acids. Trimming shortened V by 6 bases and J by 0 bases, and 18 bases separated the two germline ends. The DNA for the CDR3 is TGTGCCAGCAGCTCCGCCGTGGAGGCGAGCTCCTACAATGAGCAGTTCTTC. The encoded protein is CASSSAVEASSYNEQFF.

The V gene is TRBV5-1, the J gene TRBJ1-2; maybe TRBD1 (6 bases). Trimming shortened V by 4 bases and J by 7 bases, and 23 bases separated the two germline ends. There are 16 residues in the CDR3. Germline-derived CDR1 and CDR2 are SGHRS and YFSETQ. In nucleotides, the CDR3 is TGCGCCAGCAGCGCATCCCCTCTCTCACAGACAGGTGGCTACACCTTC. Translation: CASSASPLSQTGGYTF.

This clonotype was counted only a few times. The chain combines TRBV29-1 with TRBJ2-5, with 10 nucleotides matching TRBD2. The better agreement between TRBJ2-7 and the DNA end casts doubt on the J call. CDR1 is SQVTM, CDR2 ANQGSEA, per germline. This CDR3 is 14 amino acids long. CDR3 loop: CSVGTLAGEYEQYF. The CDR3, as DNA: TGCAGCGTGGGGACTCTAGCGGGGGAGTACGAGCAGTACTTC.

This clonotype was counted at least ten times. A read error may account for a junction end that differs from germline. The chain combines TRBV5-1 with TRBJ2-3; TRBD2 matches at 12 bases. The germline V gene encodes CDR1 SGHRS and CDR2 YFSETQ. This CDR3 is built from 16 residues. The CDR3 sequence is CASSLGTSGSTDTQYF. CDR3 DNA: TGTGCCAGCAGCCTCGGGACTAGCGGGAGCACAGATACGCAGTATTTT.

This clonotype was recorded many times. The chain recombines TRBV12-3 or TRBV12-4 with TRBJ2-3; maybe TRBD2 (7 bases). The CDR3 runs to 14 residues. Trimming left V 6 bases short and J 6 bases short, with 16 bases between. Here the CDR3 reads CASSPGGGADTQYF. In DNA form, the CDR3 reads TGTGCCAGCAGCCCTGGGGGGGGCGCTGATACGCAGTATTTT.

V gene TRBV5-1 combines with J gene TRBJ2-5, with TRBD1 matching over 10 bases. The better agreement between TRBJ2-7 and the DNA end casts doubt on the J call. CDR1 is SGHRS and CDR2 is YFSETQ in the germline V gene. The CDR3 spans 16 residues. The CDR3 nucleotides read TGCGCCAGCAGCCATCTCCGGGACAGGGGACACTACGAGCAGTACTTC. This encodes CASSHLRDRGHYEQYF.

This clonotype was observed once. V and J are TRBV9 and TRBJ2-7; D possibly matches TRBD1 or TRBD2 (5 bases each). This CDR3 is 14 amino acids long. The germline gives CDR1 SGDLS, CDR2 YYNGEE. V was pared by 2 bases and J by 3 bases, with 12 bases between. CDR3 in DNA: TGTGCCAGCAGCGTTTGTTCTGGGGGCTACGAGCAGTACTTC. Encoded protein: CASSVCSGGYEQYF.

This clonotype was counted between two and nine times. The chain has TRBV15 and TRBJ2-5; D not certain. Trimming left V 3 bases short and J 4 bases short, with 12 bases between. The CDR3 covers 14 residues. Germline V gene lookup returns CDR1 LNHNV and CDR2 YYDKDF (reference sequence). CDR3 bases: TGTGCCACCAGCAGCAGAATTTTGGGAGAGACCCAGTACTTC. Translated, it gives CATSSRILGETQYF.

This clonotype has only a few counts. The V call is TRBV12-3 or TRBV12-4, the J call TRBJ2-3; D is ambiguous. This CDR3 has 11 residues. V lost 7 bases and J lost 5, with 7 bases in between. This chain's CDR3 is CASNAEDTQYF. The CDR3, as DNA: TGTGCCAGCAACGCGGAAGATACGCAGTATTTT.

V gene TRBV28 combines with J gene TRBJ2-1; D may be TRBD1 or TRBD2 (5 bases each). Between the trimmed V and J ends, which lost 6 bases and 2 bases, there was a span of 14 bases. The germline V gene has CDR1 MDHEN and CDR2 SYDVKM. CDR3 size: 15 residues. The CDR3: CASRFPGRTYNEQFF. The CDR3 region has the DNA TGTGCCAGCAGATTCCCGGGACGGACCTACAATGAGCAGTTCTTC.

J is TRBJ2-7 and V is TRBV4-2; 14 bases are a match to TRBD2. Germline V lookup: CDR1 LGHNA, CDR2 YNFKEQ. The CDR3 loop spans 16 amino acids. The ends lost 1 base at V and 4 bases at J; junction bases unmatched: 3. The CDR3 region is CASSQVGTSGSYEQYF. Written as DNA, the CDR3 is TGTGCCAGCAGCCAAGTCGGGACTAGCGGGAGTTACGAGCAGTACTTC.

The CDR3 nucleotides are TGCGCCAGCAGTGAACTCCCGATAGGGCAGTACTTC. Protein product: CASSELPIGQYF. The chain combines TRBV10-2 with TRBJ2-5; D not resolved. V was trimmed by 3 bases and J by 11 bases, leaving 13 bases between them. CDR1 is WSHSY, CDR2 SAAADI, per germline. CDR3 length: 12 residues.

The V gene is TRBV5-1, the J gene TRBJ2-1, with no clear D. V was pared by 4 bases and J by 5 bases, with 13 bases between. Per the germline V gene, CDR1 is SGHRS and CDR2 is YFSETQ. This CDR3 is built from 14 residues. As DNA, the CDR3 is TGCGCCAGCAGCCGAGTCGACCAGAACAATGAGCAGTTCTTC. Its protein is CASSRVDQNNEQFF. The full variable domain, completed using reference TRBV5-1 and TRBJ2-1, is KAGVTQTPRYLIKTRGQQVTLSCSPISGHRSVSWYQQTPGQGLQFLFEYFSETQRNKGNFPGRFSGRQFSNSRSEMNVSTLELGDSALYLCASSRVDQNNEQFFGPGTRLTVL.